Reported below is one TCR beta chain. The antigen it recognizes is unknown. One base away there is no much larger clone; base qualities are not given. The library was generated by the immunoSEQ multiplex PCR assay. TCRdb mirrors the immuneACCESS table, restricted to in-frame sequences. Some clones are absent from its copies; in checked studies, under half trace to an unresolved V gene, and the reason for the others is unknown. The sample table holds some 700,000 clones, of which 70% to 90% were seen once. The top ten clones comprise under 0.012% of the sample. The CDR3 measures 15 amino acids from cysteine to phenylalanine. Only the CDR3 part of the read is kept: 45 bases, read in frame from the first base. Reading the germline V gene (reference sequence) gives CDR1 LNHDA and CDR2 SQIVND. V is shortened by 3 bases, J by 8 bases, and the region joining them spans 16 bases. These data originate in a study of shared T cell receptors in the human thymus (dated by TCRdb to the early 2020s). With regard to the full study: The study examined how self-reactive, shared T-cell receptor alpha chains are generated in the human thymus.

Separately, the same data were catalogued under a study of human thymus T cells. The other study reports the following: Donors were immunologically healthy infants undergoing open corrective cardiac surgery for congenital heart defects in Finland. Thymus tissue was collected as surgical resects that were removed during corrective cardiac surgery. Usage of V and J gene segments appeared to be biased in both the thymic and the peripheral blood repertoires. According to the related research, thymic TCR repertoires were highly overlapping among unrelated individuals. The study described the TCR alpha and beta repertoires in under ten infant thymus samples and four matching peripheral blood samples. Donor ages ranging from about 7 to 250 days were recorded, and six or seven male and a couple of female infants were included in the cohort. Thymocytes were freed from the tissue by mechanical means and kept at -70 degrees C as pellets of 10-30 million cells. A QIAsymphony instrument was used to extract genomic DNA from the frozen cell pellets. TCRB and TCRAD loci were amplified from a standardized quantity of quality-controlled genomic DNA using the immunoSEQ multiplex PCR assay. Amplicons spanned the V(D)J region at a length sufficient to cover the CDR3 and identify V and J genes. The amplicons were sequenced on an Illumina platform via the commercial immunoSEQ service. Primer bias and sequencing errors were corrected as previously described, and TCRAD and TCRB were defined on the basis of the IMGT database. Repertoires were analysed with immunoSEQ Analyzer 3.0 and VDJTools, covering basic statistics, V/J segment usage, diversity estimates, rarefaction and pairwise overlap. Diversity was estimated with Chao1, ChaoE, Efron-Thisted, Shannon and inverse Simpson indices, and also on datasets down-sampled to the smallest sample. Repertoire overlap was determined by strict matching of CDR3 nucleotide sequence, V gene and J gene, and Jaccard-based multidimensional scaling clustering was applied. Thymus samples yielded on average approximately 860,000 unique TCRB clonotypes, compared with around 84,000 from blood samples.

The sequence is built from TRBV19 and TRBJ1-4; a confident D gene designation cannot be given. This receptor was taken from a girl under three years old with a congenital heart defect. Donor details come from another sample of the same person, matched by shared clones. The source material was thymocytes. The sequence in DNA is TGTGCCAGTAGTATCTTGAGCCCCAGAGGAGAAAAACTGTTTTTT. Translated, it reads CASSILSPRGEKLFF.